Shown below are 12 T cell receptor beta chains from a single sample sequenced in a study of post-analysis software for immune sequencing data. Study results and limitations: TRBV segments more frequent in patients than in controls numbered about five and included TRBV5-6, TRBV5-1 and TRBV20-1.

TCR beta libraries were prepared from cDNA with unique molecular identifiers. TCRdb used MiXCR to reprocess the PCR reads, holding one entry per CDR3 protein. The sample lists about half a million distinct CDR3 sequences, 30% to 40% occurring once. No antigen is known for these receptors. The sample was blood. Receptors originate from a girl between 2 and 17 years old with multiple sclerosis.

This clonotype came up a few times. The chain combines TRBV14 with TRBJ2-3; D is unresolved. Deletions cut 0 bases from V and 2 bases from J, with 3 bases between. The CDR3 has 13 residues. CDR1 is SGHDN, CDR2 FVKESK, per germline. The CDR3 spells CASSQDFTDTQYF. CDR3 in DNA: TGTGCCAGCAGCCAAGACTTCACAGATACGCAGTATTTT.

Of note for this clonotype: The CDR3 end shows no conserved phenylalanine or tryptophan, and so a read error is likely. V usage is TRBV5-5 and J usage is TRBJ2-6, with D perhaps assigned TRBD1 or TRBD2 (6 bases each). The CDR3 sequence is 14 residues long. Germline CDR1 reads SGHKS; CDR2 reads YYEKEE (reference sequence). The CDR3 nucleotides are TGTGCCAGCAACCAGGAATGGGGGGCCAACCTCCTGACTTGC. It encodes CASNQEWGANLLTC.

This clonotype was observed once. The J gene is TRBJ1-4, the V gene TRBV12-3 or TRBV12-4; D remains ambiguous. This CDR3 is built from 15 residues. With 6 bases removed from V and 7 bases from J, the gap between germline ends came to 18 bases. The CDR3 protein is CASSTTSWASEKLFF. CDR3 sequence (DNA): TGTGCCAGCAGCACCACCTCGTGGGCGAGTGAAAAACTGTTTTTT.

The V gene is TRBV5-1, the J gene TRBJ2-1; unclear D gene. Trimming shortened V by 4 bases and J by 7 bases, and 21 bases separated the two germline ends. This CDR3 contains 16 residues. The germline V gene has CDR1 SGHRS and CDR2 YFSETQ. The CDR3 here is CASSPGWAKLWNEQFF. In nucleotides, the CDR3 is TGCGCCAGCAGCCCCGGCTGGGCAAAATTGTGGAATGAGCAGTTCTTC.

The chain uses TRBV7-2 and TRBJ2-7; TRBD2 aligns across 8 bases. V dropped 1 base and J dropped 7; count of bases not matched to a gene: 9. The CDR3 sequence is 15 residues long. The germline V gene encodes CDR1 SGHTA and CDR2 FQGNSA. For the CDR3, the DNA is TGTGCCAGCAGCTTAGAAGCGGGGGCCTCCAATGAGCAGTACTTC. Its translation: CASSLEAGASNEQYF.

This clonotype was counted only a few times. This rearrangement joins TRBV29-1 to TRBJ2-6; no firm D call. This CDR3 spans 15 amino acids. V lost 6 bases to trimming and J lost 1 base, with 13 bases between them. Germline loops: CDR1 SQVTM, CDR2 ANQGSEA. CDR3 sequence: CSVFPGDSGANVLTF. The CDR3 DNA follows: TGCAGCGTCTTTCCTGGGGATTCTGGGGCCAACGTCCTGACTTTC.

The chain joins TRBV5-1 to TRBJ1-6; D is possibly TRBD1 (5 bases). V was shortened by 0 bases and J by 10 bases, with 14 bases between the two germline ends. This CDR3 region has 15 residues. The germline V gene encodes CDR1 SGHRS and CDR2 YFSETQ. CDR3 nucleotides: TGCGCCAGCAGCTTGGCTGGGCAGGGAATGTCACCCCTCCACTTT. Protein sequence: CASSLAGQGMSPLHF.

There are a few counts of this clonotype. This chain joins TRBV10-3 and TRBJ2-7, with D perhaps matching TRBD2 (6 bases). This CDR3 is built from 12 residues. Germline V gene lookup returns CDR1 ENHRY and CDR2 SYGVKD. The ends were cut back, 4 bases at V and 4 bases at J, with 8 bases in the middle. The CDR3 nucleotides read TGTGCCATCAGTGGGGGGAGGTACGAGCAGTACTTC. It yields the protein CAISGGRYEQYF.

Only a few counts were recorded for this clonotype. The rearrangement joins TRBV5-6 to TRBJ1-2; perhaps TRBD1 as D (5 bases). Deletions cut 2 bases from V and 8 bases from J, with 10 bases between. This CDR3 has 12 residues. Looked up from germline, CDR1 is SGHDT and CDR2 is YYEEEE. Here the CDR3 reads CASSFIRGGYTF. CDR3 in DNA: TGTGCCAGCAGCTTTATAAGGGGAGGCTACACCTTC.

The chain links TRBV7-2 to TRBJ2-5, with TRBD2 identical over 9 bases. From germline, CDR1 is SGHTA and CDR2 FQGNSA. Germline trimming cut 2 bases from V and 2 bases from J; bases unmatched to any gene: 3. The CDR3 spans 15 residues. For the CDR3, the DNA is TGTGCCAGCAGCTTATATACTAGCGGGCAAGAGACCCAGTACTTC. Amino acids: CASSLYTSGQETQYF. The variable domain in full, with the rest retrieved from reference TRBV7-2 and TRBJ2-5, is GAGVSQSPSNKVTEKGKDVELRCDPISGHTALYWYRQSLGQGLEFLIYFQGNSAPDKSGLPSDRFSAERTGGSVSTLTIQRTQQEDSAVYLCASSLYTSGQETQYFGPGTRLLVL.

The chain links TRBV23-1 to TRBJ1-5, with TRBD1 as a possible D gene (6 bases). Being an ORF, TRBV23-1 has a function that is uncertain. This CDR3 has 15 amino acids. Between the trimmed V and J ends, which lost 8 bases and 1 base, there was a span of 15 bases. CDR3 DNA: TGCGCCAGCCCCCCCCCAGGGGAAAGCAATCAGCCCCAGCATTTT. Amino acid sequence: CASPPPGESNQPQHF.

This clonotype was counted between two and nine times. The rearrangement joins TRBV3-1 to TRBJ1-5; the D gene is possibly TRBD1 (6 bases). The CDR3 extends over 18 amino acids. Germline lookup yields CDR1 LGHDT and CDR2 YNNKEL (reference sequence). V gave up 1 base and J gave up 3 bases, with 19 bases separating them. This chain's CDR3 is CASSQAGSLGAPNQPQHF. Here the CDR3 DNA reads TGTGCCAGCAGCCAAGCGGGCAGCTTGGGGGCTCCCAATCAGCCCCAGCATTTT. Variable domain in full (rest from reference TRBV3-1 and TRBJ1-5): DTAVSQTPKYLVTQMGNDKSIKCEQNLGHDTMYWYKQDSKKFLKIMFSYNNKELIINETVPNRFSPKSPDKAHLNLHINSLELGDSAVYFCASSQAGSLGAPNQPQHFGDGTRLSIL.